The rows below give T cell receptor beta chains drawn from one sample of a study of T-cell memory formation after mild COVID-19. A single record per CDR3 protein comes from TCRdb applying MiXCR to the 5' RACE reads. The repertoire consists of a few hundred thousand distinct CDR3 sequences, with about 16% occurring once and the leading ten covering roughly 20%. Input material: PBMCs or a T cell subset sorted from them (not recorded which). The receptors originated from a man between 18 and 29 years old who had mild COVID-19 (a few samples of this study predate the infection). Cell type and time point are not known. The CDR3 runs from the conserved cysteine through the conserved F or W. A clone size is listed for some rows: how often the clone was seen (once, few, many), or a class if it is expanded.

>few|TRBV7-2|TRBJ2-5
CASSLQPAGTQYF
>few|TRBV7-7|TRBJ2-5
CASSATASGTQYF
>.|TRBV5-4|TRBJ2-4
CASSLDPADWSVQYF
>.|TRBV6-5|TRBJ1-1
CASSWTGGDTEAFF
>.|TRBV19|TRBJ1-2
CASRSSRSYGYTF
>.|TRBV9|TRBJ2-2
CASSPSSTGELFF
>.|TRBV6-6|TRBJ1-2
CASSYSSPDSSTNYGYTF
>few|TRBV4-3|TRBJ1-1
CASSQAGTGGTEAFF
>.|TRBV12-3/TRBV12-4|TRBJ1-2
CASSPTPTYGYTF
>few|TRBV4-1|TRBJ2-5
CASSQGYVGLARLQETQYF
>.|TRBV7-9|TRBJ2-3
CASSLASGPPTDTQYF
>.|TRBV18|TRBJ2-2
CASSPRQGAGELFF
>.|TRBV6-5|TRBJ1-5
CASAIGRGGNIGNQPQHF
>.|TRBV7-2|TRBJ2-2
CASSLWDSGELFF
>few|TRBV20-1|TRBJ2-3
CSGSRGYLTDTQYF
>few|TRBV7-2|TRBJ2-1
CASSRSGGARNEQFF
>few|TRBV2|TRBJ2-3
CASSAGQGGSDTQYF
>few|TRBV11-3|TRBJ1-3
CASSPDREDTIYF
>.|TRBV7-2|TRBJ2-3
CASGDWEQYF